The T cell receptor beta chain under discussion was sequenced for a study of T cells after yellow fever vaccination. Whole-study findings and limits: Overall, a small share of clonotypes was seen in both CD4 and CD8 compartments.

There are many counts of this clonotype. Its antigen is unknown. MiXCR was run by TCRdb on the 5' RACE reads, yielding one entry per CDR3 protein. The data contain about 300,000 distinct CDR3 sequences, under 9% of them singletons. Germline lookup yields CDR1 SGHTA and CDR2 FQGTGA. The CDR3 is 14 amino acids. Trimming left V 5 bases short and J 8 bases short, with 16 bases between. This chain joins TRBV7-3 and TRBJ2-1; D not certain. The starting material was CD4+ T cells sorted from PBMCs, obtained 5 days after the yellow fever booster vaccination. This receptor was obtained from a man between 18 and 29 years old who received the YFV17D yellow fever vaccine. CDR3 nucleotide sequence: TGTGCCAGCAGCCAATCAAGGGCCAACGATGAGCAGTTCTTC. Encoded protein: CASSQSRANDEQFF.